This T cell receptor (beta chain) was captured in a study of beta chain features in type 1 diabetes. As for the study in general: The samples had 107,917,701 sorted cells examined in all.

This clone showed up just a few times. CDR1 is SGHDN and CDR2 is FVKESK in the germline V gene. With 2 bases removed from V and 1 base from J, the gap between germline ends came to 9 bases. CDR3 length: 15 residues. Investigators reverse transcribed all isolated RNA, so they sequenced expressed TCRB transcripts. TCRdb's table, derived via immunoSEQ multiplex PCR, lists solely in-frame clones and lacks some. The sample holds around 500,000 clones, over 9.5% seen once. The rearrangement joins TRBV14 to TRBJ1-5; D is ambiguous. The source is a woman aged 18-29 years in good health. Sequenced: naive CD4+ T cells from blood. CDR3 amino acids: CASSQTAVSNQPQHF. CDR3 nucleotides: TGTGCCAGCAGCCAAACAGCTGTGAGCAATCAGCCCCAGCATTTT.